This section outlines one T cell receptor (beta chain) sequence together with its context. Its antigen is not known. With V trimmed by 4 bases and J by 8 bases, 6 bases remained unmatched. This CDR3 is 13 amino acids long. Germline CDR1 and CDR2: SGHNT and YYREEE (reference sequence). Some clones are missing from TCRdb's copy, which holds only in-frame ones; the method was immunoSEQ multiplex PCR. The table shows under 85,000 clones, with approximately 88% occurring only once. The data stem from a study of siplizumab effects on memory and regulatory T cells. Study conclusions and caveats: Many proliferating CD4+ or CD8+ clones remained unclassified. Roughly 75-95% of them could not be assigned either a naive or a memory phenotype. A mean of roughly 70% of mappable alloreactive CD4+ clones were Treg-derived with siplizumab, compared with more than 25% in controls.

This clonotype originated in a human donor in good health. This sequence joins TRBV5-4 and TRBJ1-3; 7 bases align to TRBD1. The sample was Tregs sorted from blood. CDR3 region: CASSRDRDHTIYF. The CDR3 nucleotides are TGTGCCAGCAGCCGAGACAGGGACCACACCATATATTTT.